This TCR beta chain derives from a study of blood T cell repertoires in COVID-19. Study as a whole: In each case, the material was cDNA or gDNA derived from T cells, B-cell-depleted T cells, or PBMCs.

This CDR3 has 14 amino acids. V trimming: 0 bases; J trimming: 8 bases; junction bases outside the gene matches: 7. Germline CDR1 and CDR2: SGHRS and YFSETQ. Some clones are missing from TCRdb's copy, which holds only in-frame ones; the method was immunoSEQ multiplex PCR. This table has under 350,000 clones, around 78% appearing once. The specimen sequenced was peripheral blood. This sequence joins TRBV5-1 and TRBJ1-2; 7 bases line up with TRBD1. The sequence was obtained from a man aged 55 to 70 who had recovered from COVID-19. CDR3 loop: CASSLGSGGGGYTF. For the CDR3, the DNA is TGCGCCAGCAGCTTGGGTTCAGGGGGTGGAGGCTACACCTTC.